This note documents a single T cell receptor beta chain sequence. As processed by the authors: Reference gene primer amplification gave nucleated cell count estimates. TCRdb keeps only in-frame clones here, not all; method: immunoSEQ multiplex PCR. V, J and clone size are those of that table, while D and trimming were read from the DNA. The repertoire holds 500,000 to 600,000 clones, 85% to 90% seen once, with roughly 8% in the top ten. Enrolled during active infection, Seattle patients were then followed longitudinally. The CDR3 spans 14 residues. Germline-derived CDR1 and CDR2 are WNHNN and SYGVQD (reference sequence). The ends were cut back, 7 bases at V and 0 bases at J, with 12 bases in the middle. The sample belongs to a study of blood T cell repertoires in COVID-19. In the study overall: Donors in the United States, Italy and Spain gave samples during acute or convalescent COVID-19. In each case, the material was cDNA or gDNA derived from T cells, B-cell-depleted T cells, or PBMCs.

The genes are TRBV10-1 and TRBJ1-2; no firm D call. The sample was peripheral blood. The receptor's source is a woman in her 50s with COVID-19, enrolled during active disease. The CDR3 region is CASTTDGTNYGYTF. The DNA of the CDR3 is TGCGCCAGCACCACCGACGGGACTAACTATGGCTACACCTTC.